Here is one T cell receptor beta chain with its context. The sample originates from a study of Graves' ophthalmopathy and Graves' hyperthyroidism. RNA served as the template for amplifying TCR beta CDR3 regions. HTBI primers were employed in first-round RT-PCR, then a second-round multiplex PCR followed. MiXCR was run by TCRdb on the multiplex PCR reads, yielding one entry per CDR3 protein. The sample lists about 230,000 distinct CDR3 sequences; around 50% were seen once. The germline V gene has CDR1 DFQATT and CDR2 SNEGSKA (reference sequence). The CDR3 sequence is 16 residues long. Trimming shortened V by 0 bases and J by 2 bases, and 14 bases separated the two germline ends.

The sequence was collected from an adult man with Graves' ophthalmopathy. Material for sequencing was peripheral blood. The chain couples TRBV20-1 to TRBJ1-5; D is perhaps TRBD1 (5 bases). The CDR3 nucleotides are TGCAGTGCTAGAGATTGGCAGACGGGGGGCAATCAGCCCCAGCATTTT. Amino acid sequence: CSARDWQTGGNQPQHF.